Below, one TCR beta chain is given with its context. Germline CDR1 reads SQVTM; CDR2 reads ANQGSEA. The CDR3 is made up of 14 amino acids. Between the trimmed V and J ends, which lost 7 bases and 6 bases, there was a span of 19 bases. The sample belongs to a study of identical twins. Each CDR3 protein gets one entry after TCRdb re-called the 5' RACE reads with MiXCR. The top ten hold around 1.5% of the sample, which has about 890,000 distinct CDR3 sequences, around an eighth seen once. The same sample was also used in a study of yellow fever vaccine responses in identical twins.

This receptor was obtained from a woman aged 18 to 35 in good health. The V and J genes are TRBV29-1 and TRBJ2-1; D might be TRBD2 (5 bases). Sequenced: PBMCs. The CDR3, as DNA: TGCAGCGCCAAGGCGGGCATCGAGGGCAATGAGCAGTTCTTC. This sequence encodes CSAKAGIEGNEQFF.